This T cell receptor (beta chain) was retrieved from a study of T-cell memory formation after mild COVID-19. Germline V gene data show CDR1 as SGHTA and CDR2 as FQGNSA. The germline V and J ends were trimmed by 2 bases and 1 base, with 11 bases remaining between them. CDR3 length: 15 amino acids. One entry per CDR3 protein, called by TCRdb with MiXCR from the 5' RACE reads. This repertoire shows under 650,000 distinct CDR3 sequences, roughly 18% found once; its top ten account for approximately 12%. This clonotype was seen only a few times. Source material: PBMCs or a T cell subset sorted from them (not recorded which). The TCR comes from an adult woman who had mild COVID-19 (a few samples of this study predate the infection). Cell type and time point are not known. The chain couples TRBV7-2 to TRBJ1-1; a possible D gene is TRBD1 (6 bases). The DNA for the CDR3 is TGTGCCAGCAGCTTACAGACAGGACCGAACACTGAAGCTTTCTTT. Protein sequence: CASSLQTGPNTEAFF.